This T cell receptor (beta chain) was sequenced in a study of OX40 agonist ivuxolimab in advanced cancers. The wider study: Dose-escalation cases comprised hepatocellular carcinoma, melanoma, renal cell or head and neck cancer. Mean age approximately 66 years, range about 20 to 79; about 85% male. Whole-study findings and limits: Both CD4+ and CD8+ T cell populations in blood had undergone clonal expansion by week 6 at 0.1 to 3.0 mg/kg.

Blood was sampled at baseline, cycle 4 day 1, and cycle 7 day 1. Between the trimmed V and J ends, which lost 10 bases and 0 bases, there was a span of 18 bases. The CDR3 sequence is 15 residues long. The V gene's germline CDR1 is SGHAT and CDR2 FQNNGV. In the case of this clone: What it recognizes is unknown.

Profiling relied on immunoSEQ multiplex PCR, and the TCRdb table lists in-frame clones only, not all of them. This table has roughly 64,000 clones, about 88% appearing once. This chain connects TRBV11-2 to TRBJ1-1; D call uncertain. This sequence was found in an adult with an advanced solid tumor such as melanoma, head and neck, liver or kidney cancer. This specimen was CD4+ or CD8+ T cells sorted from blood, taken in a trial of the OX40 agonist ivuxolimab. Here the CDR3 DNA reads TGTGCCACTAAACCTCGGGGATTCATGAACACTGAAGCTTTCTTT. Translated: CATKPRGFMNTEAFF.